Presented here are 3 T cell receptor beta chains from one specimen sequenced in a study of technical replicates of blood from a handful of donors. TCRdb's copy holds only in-frame clones and misses some; the assay was immunoSEQ multiplex PCR. The sample records about 84,000 clones, 95% to 98% being singletons. Sequenced sample: T cells isolated from PBMCs. The receptors here all came from a human donor in good health.

This clone was seen only once. This chain links TRBV5-4 with TRBJ1-5, with D uncertain. CDR3 length: 13 residues. Germline-derived CDR1 and CDR2 are SGHNT and YYREEE (reference sequence). Trimming took 0 bases from V and 7 from J, leaving 8 bases between them. In DNA form, the CDR3 reads TGTGCCAGCAGCTTGGACGCGGAACAGCCCCAGCATTTT. It specifies CASSLDAEQPQHF.

The V call is TRBV15, the J call TRBJ2-3, with 10 nucleotides matching TRBD2. The ends lost 3 bases at V and 1 base at J; junction bases unmatched: 7. This CDR3 is built from 17 residues. Germline loops: CDR1 LNHNV, CDR2 YYDKDF (reference sequence). The CDR3 DNA sequence: TGTGCCACCAGCAGGGAAGTAGCGGGGGGTGGCACAGATACGCAGTATTTT. Translation: CATSREVAGGGTDTQYF.

The count of this clone is one. The chain links TRBV5-1 to TRBJ2-1; TRBD2 is a possible D gene (5 bases). Germline CDR1 reads SGHRS; CDR2 reads YFSETQ. The ends were cut back, 7 bases at V and 6 bases at J, with 20 bases in the middle. This CDR3 has 15 amino acids. CDR3 DNA sequence: TGCGCCAGCGGACCCGTGACTAACCCAGGCAATGAGCAGTTCTTC. Protein: CASGPVTNPGNEQFF.